This TCR beta chain was captured in a study of cytomegalovirus exposure and HLA in healthy donors. Clones were read by immunoSEQ multiplex PCR, and TCRdb kept only the in-frame ones, dropping some. This sample has roughly 230,000 clones; 80% to 95% occur once, and the top ten carry approximately 3.1%. The CDR3 consists of 10 residues. Per germline, CDR1 LNHDA and CDR2 SQIVND (reference sequence). This rearrangement joins TRBV19 to TRBJ1-1, with D possibly TRBD1 on 5 matching bases. The TCR was taken from a woman in her 30s in good health and CMV-seronegative. The material sequenced was PBMCs. This CDR3 is CAVRGAEAFF. The CDR3 nucleotides are TGTGCTGTAAGAGGGGCTGAAGCTTTCTTT. Full variable domain (outside the CDR3, taken from reference TRBV19 and TRBJ1-1): DGGITQSPKYLFRKEGQNVTLSCEQNLNHDAMYWYRQDPGQGLRLIYYSQIVNDFQKGDIAEGYSVSREKKESFPLTVTSAQKNPTAFYLCAVRGAEAFFGQGTRLTVV.